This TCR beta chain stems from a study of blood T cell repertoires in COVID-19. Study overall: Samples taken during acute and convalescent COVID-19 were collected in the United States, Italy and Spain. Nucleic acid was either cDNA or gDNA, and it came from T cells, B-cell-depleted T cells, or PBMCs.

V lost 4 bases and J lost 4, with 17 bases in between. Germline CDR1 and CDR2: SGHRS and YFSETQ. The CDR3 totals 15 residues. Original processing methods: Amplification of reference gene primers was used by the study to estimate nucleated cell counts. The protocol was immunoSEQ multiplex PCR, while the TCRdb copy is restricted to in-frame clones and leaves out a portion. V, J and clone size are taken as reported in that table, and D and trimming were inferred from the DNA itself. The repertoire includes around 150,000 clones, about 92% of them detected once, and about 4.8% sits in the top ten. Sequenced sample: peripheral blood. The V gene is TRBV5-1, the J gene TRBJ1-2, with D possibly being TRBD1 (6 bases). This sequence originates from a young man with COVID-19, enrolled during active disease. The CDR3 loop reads CASSPRSDSTYGYTF. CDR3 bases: TGCGCCAGCAGCCCCCGTTCGGACAGTACCTATGGCTACACCTTC.